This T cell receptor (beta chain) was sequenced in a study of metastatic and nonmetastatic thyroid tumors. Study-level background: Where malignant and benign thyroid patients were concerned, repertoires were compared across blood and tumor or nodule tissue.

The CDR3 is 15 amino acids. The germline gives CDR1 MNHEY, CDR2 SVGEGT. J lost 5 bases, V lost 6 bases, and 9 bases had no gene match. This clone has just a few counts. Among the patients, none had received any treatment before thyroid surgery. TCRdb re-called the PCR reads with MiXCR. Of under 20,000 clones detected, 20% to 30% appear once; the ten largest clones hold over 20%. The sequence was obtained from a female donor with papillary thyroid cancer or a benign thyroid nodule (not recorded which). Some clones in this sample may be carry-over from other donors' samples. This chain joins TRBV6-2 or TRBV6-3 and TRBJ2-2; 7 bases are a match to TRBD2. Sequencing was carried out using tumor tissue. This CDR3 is CASSPRGSSTGELFF. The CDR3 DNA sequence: TGTGCCAGCAGCCCACGCGGGAGCTCGACCGGGGAGCTGTTTTTT.